A selection of T cell receptor beta chains follows, all from one sample in a study of T cells in Graves' hyperthyroidism and ophthalmopathy. TCRdb reprocessed the multiplex PCR reads with MiXCR, giving one entry per CDR3 protein. Altogether 350,000 or so distinct CDR3 sequences are present, about a sixth being singletons, with the ten largest covering around 35%. The sample consisted of blood. These receptors all come from a woman aged 25 to 39 with Graves' hyperthyroidism that later progressed to Graves' ophthalmopathy. Each CDR3 is given with its conserved first and last residue. The order of the fields is clone size, V gene, J gene, D gene, CDR3 DNA, CDR3 protein. D genes are given only for firm matches. The size entry is marked missing in some rows and otherwise reads once, few, many or a size class.

clone size: NA; V gene: TRBV12-3/TRBV12-4; J gene: TRBJ2-2; D gene: NA; CDR3 DNA: TGTGCCAGCAGTTTAGCGCGGGGATACACCGGGGAGCTGTTTTTT; CDR3 protein: CASSLARGYTGELFF
clone size: NA; V gene: TRBV13; J gene: TRBJ1-1; D gene: NA; CDR3 DNA: TGTGCCAGCAGCAAGAATGCACAAATGAACACTGAAGCTTTCTTT; CDR3 protein: CASSKNAQMNTEAFF
clone size: NA; V gene: TRBV6-2/TRBV6-3; J gene: TRBJ2-4; D gene: NA; CDR3 DNA: TGTGCCAGCAGTCCCCCGCCGGACGGAGAAAGTAGCAAAAACATTCAGTACTTC; CDR3 protein: CASSPPPDGESSKNIQYF
clone size: many; V gene: TRBV30; J gene: TRBJ2-2; D gene: NA; CDR3 DNA: TGTGCCTGGAAGACCATGGGACTTATAGTCAACACCGGGGAGCTGTTTTTT; CDR3 protein: CAWKTMGLIVNTGELFF
clone size: few; V gene: TRBV27; J gene: TRBJ2-1; D gene: NA; CDR3 DNA: TGTGCCAGCAGTCCCTTACGCGTGGCCTCTCTTGACAATGAGCAGTTCTTC; CDR3 protein: CASSPLRVASLDNEQFF
clone size: NA; V gene: TRBV28; J gene: TRBJ1-2; D gene: NA; CDR3 DNA: TGTGCCAGCAGTGGGATGACAGGAGACTATGGCTACACCTTC; CDR3 protein: CASSGMTGDYGYTF
clone size: many; V gene: TRBV7-9; J gene: TRBJ2-3; D gene: TRBD1; CDR3 DNA: TGTGCCAGCAGCACACCGGGGACAGGGGGCCACGATACGCAGTATTTT; CDR3 protein: CASSTPGTGGHDTQYF
clone size: NA; V gene: TRBV5-1; J gene: TRBJ2-3; D gene: NA; CDR3 DNA: TGCGCCAGCAGCTTGGGGGCCAGAAGCACAGATACGCAGTATTTT; CDR3 protein: CASSLGARSTDTQYF
clone size: many; V gene: TRBV7-2; J gene: TRBJ2-5; D gene: NA; CDR3 DNA: TGTGCCAGCAGCTTAGCTGGGGCGGAGACCCAGTACTTC; CDR3 protein: CASSLAGAETQYF
clone size: many; V gene: TRBV11-2; J gene: TRBJ2-1; D gene: TRBD1; CDR3 DNA: TGTGCCAGCAGCTTAGATTCGGAGACAGGGTGGATCACGCAAAATGAGCAGTTCTTC; CDR3 protein: CASSLDSETGWITQNEQFF
clone size: NA; V gene: TRBV7-9; J gene: TRBJ2-3; D gene: TRBD2; CDR3 DNA: TGTGCCAGCAGCCTAACTAGCGGGAGTGGAGATACGCAGTATTTT; CDR3 protein: CASSLTSGSGDTQYF
clone size: many; V gene: TRBV11-1; J gene: TRBJ2-5; D gene: TRBD2; CDR3 DNA: TGTGCCAGCAGCTTCGGGGGAGGGGCACGTCGCGCCCAGTACTTC; CDR3 protein: CASSFGGGARRAQYF
clone size: NA; V gene: TRBV28; J gene: TRBJ2-7; D gene: TRBD1; CDR3 DNA: TGTGCCAGCAGTATAAGGACAGGGTTACGTTGGCAGTACTTC; CDR3 protein: CASSIRTGLRWQYF
clone size: many; V gene: TRBV7-9; J gene: TRBJ2-1; D gene: NA; CDR3 DNA: TGTGCCAGCAGCTTAAGTCGGGGCCTCAGCTCCTACAATGAGCAGTTCTTC; CDR3 protein: CASSLSRGLSSYNEQFF
clone size: many; V gene: TRBV5-4; J gene: TRBJ2-7; D gene: TRBD2; CDR3 DNA: TGTGCCAGCAGTGAGGATGTTAGCGGGAGGACCATCTACGAGCAGTACTTC; CDR3 protein: CASSEDVSGRTIYEQYF
clone size: NA; V gene: TRBV7-9; J gene: TRBJ2-7; D gene: NA; CDR3 DNA: TGTGCCAGCAGCTCGATTGACACCAGGTACGGATACGAGCAGTACTTC; CDR3 protein: CASSSIDTRYGYEQYF
clone size: many; V gene: TRBV12-3/TRBV12-4; J gene: TRBJ2-7; D gene: NA; CDR3 DNA: TGTGCCAGCAGTTTGGAAAGAACAGGTTTCTACGAGCAGTACTTC; CDR3 protein: CASSLERTGFYEQYF
clone size: many; V gene: TRBV5-1; J gene: TRBJ2-3; D gene: TRBD2; CDR3 DNA: TGCGCCAGCAGCTTGGTTTCCAGCGGGGGGAGGATCACAGATACGCAGTATTTT; CDR3 protein: CASSLVSSGGRITDTQYF
clone size: NA; V gene: TRBV27; J gene: TRBJ2-3; D gene: NA; CDR3 DNA: TGTGCCAGCAGTCCCCGACTTACAGATACGCAGTATTTT; CDR3 protein: CASSPRLTDTQYF
clone size: many; V gene: TRBV3-1; J gene: TRBJ2-1; D gene: TRBD2; CDR3 DNA: TGTGCCAGCAGCCAAGAAGTCGGGGGGGCAGGTTCCTACAATGAGCAGTTCTTC; CDR3 protein: CASSQEVGGAGSYNEQFF
clone size: many; V gene: TRBV15; J gene: TRBJ1-6; D gene: NA; CDR3 DNA: TGTGCCACCAGCATTGGTACAGAACATCATTCACCCCTCCACTTT; CDR3 protein: CATSIGTEHHSPLHF
clone size: many; V gene: TRBV20-1; J gene: TRBJ2-1; D gene: TRBD2; CDR3 DNA: TGCAGTGCTCCAAAACTAGCGGGAGGGCCCGATGAGCAGTTCTTC; CDR3 protein: CSAPKLAGGPDEQFF
clone size: many; V gene: TRBV25-1; J gene: TRBJ2-5; D gene: TRBD2; CDR3 DNA: TGTGCCAGCAGTGAATCGACTAGCGGGGGGATTAAAGAGACCCAGTACTTC; CDR3 protein: CASSESTSGGIKETQYF
clone size: NA; V gene: TRBV28; J gene: TRBJ2-7; D gene: TRBD1; CDR3 DNA: TGTGCCAGCAGTTTAACAGGGGCGGGCTCCTACGAGCAGTACTTC; CDR3 protein: CASSLTGAGSYEQYF